This T cell receptor beta chain is from a study of cytomegalovirus exposure and HLA in healthy donors. In the study overall: The same platform used for the 666 first-cohort repertoires was also used for the 100 to 150 validation repertoires, as a later analysis reported.

Note on this clone: Its antigen remains unidentified.

Germline CDR1 SNHLY, CDR2 FYNNEI. This CDR3 has 14 residues. Trimming shortened V by 5 bases and J by 3 bases, and 13 bases separated the two germline ends. Sequenced by immunoSEQ multiplex PCR; TCRdb stores in-frame clones only, minus some. The sample yields 60,000 to 75,000 clones, 95% to 96% seen once. Whole-study findings and limits: Most TCR sequences were uncommon, yet certain public TCRs appeared in many donors. High specificity and sensitivity for cytomegalovirus status were reported for the classifier. The listing of roughly 160 TCR beta chains classed them as cytomegalovirus-associated.

Sequencing was performed on PBMCs. The gene calls are TRBV2 and TRBJ2-5, with a weak D call TRBD2 (7 bases). This clonotype was obtained from a man between 18 and 35 years old in good health and CMV-seronegative. CDR3 amino acids: CASSWGEGEETQYF. As DNA, the CDR3 is TGTGCCAGCAGTTGGGGGGAGGGGGAAGAGACCCAGTACTTC.